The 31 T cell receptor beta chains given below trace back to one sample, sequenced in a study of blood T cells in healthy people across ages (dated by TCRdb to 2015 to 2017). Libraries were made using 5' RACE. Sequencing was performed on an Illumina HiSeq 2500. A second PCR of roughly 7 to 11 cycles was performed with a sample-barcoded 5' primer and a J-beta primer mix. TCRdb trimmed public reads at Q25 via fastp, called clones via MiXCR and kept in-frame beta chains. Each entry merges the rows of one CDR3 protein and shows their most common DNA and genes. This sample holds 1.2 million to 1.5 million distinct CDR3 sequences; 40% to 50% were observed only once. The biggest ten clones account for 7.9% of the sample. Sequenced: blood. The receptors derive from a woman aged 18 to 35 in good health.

The CDR3 DNA reads TGTGCCAGCAGCGGACTCGCGGGAAACATCTTTTACAATGAGCAGTTCTTC. Translating it yields CASSGLAGNIFYNEQFF. The chain joins TRBV7-9 to TRBJ2-1, with a possible D match to TRBD2 (6 bases). The CDR3 runs to 17 residues. V shed 5 bases and J shed 4 bases, with 21 bases lying between them. Per the germline V gene, CDR1 is SEHNR and CDR2 is FQNEAQ (reference sequence). Full variable domain (outside the CDR3, taken from reference TRBV7-9 and TRBJ2-1): DTGVSQNPRHKITKRGQNVTFRCDPISEHNRLYWYRQTLGQGPEFLTYFQNEAQLEKSRLLSDRFSAERPKGSFSTLEIQRTEQGDSAMYLCASSGLAGNIFYNEQFFGPGTRLTVL.

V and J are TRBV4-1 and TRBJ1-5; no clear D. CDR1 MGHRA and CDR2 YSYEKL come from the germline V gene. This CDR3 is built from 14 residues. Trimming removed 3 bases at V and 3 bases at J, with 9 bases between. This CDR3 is CASSHGKTNQPQHF. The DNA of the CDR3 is TGCGCCAGCAGCCACGGGAAAACCAATCAGCCCCAGCATTTT.

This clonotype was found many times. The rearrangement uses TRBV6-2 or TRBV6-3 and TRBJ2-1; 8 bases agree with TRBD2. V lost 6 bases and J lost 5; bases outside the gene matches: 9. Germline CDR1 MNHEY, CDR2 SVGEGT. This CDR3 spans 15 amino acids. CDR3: CASSLSGSPHNEQFF. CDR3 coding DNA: TGTGCCAGCAGCCTCAGCGGGAGCCCCCACAATGAGCAGTTCTTC.

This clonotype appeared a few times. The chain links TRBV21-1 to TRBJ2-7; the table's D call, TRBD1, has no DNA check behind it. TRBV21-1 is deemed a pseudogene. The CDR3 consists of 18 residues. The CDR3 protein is CASSNAKGDRGWVNEQYF. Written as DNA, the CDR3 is TGTGCCAGCAGCAACGCTAAAGGAGACAGGGGGTGGGTGAACGAGCAGTACTTC.

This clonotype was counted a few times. CDR3 region: CATSRTSGGFTDTQYF. Written as DNA, the CDR3 is TGTGCCACCAGCAGAACTAGCGGGGGGTTCACAGATACGCAGTATTTT. The rearrangement uses TRBV15 and TRBJ2-3; 12 nucleotides match TRBD2. This CDR3 comprises 16 residues. The germline V gene encodes CDR1 LNHNV and CDR2 YYDKDF (reference sequence). J was trimmed by 2 bases and V by 2 bases; bases with no gene match: 2. Full variable domain (missing parts from reference TRBV15 and TRBJ2-3): DAMVIQNPRYQVTQFGKPVTLSCSQTLNHNVMYWYQQKSSQAPKLLFHYYDKDFNNEADTPDNFQSRRPNTSFCFLDIRSPGLGDTAMYLCATSRTSGGFTDTQYFGPGTRLTVL.

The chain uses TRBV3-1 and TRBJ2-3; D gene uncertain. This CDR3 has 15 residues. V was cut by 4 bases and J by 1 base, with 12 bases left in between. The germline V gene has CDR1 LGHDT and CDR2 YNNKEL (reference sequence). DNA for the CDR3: TGTGCCAGCAGCCGGGGTGGGCACGGCACAGATACGCAGTATTTT. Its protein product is CASSRGGHGTDTQYF.

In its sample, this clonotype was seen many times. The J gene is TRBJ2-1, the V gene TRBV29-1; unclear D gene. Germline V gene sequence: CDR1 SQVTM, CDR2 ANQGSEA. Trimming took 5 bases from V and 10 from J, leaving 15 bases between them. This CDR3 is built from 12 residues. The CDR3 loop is CSVLPLGREQFF. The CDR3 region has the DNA TGCAGCGTTCTACCCCTGGGAAGGGAGCAGTTCTTC.

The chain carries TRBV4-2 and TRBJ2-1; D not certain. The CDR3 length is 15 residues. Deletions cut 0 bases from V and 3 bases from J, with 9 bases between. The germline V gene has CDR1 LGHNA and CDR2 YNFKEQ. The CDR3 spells CASSQDPVGYNEQFF. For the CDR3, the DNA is TGTGCCAGCAGCCAAGATCCGGTAGGCTACAATGAGCAGTTCTTC.

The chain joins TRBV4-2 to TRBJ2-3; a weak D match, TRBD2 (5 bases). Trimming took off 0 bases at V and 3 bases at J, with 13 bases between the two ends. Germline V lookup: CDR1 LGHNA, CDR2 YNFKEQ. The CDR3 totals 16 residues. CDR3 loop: CASSQESGRETDTQYF. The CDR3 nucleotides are TGTGCCAGCAGCCAAGAGAGCGGCCGAGAGACAGATACGCAGTATTTT.

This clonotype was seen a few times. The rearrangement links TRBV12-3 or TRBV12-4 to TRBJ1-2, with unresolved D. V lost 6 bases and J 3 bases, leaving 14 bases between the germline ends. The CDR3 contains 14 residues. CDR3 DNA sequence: TGTGCCAGCAGAGATAGCTACCTTGACTATGGCTACACCTTC. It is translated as CASRDSYLDYGYTF.

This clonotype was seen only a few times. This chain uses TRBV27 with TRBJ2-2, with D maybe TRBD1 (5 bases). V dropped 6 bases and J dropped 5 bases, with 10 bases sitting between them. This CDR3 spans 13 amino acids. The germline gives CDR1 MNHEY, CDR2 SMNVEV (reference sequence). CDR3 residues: CASRMGRTGELFF. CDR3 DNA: TGTGCCAGCAGAATGGGGCGAACCGGGGAGCTGTTTTTT.

The CDR3 bases are TGTGCCAGCAGCCCCCTCCCCGGTTTACAAGAGACCCAGTACTTC. Translated: CASSPLPGLQETQYF. V usage is TRBV21-1 and J usage is TRBJ2-5; the table's TRBD2 call for D was not verified on the DNA. TRBV21-1 is a pseudogene locus. The CDR3 loop spans 15 amino acids.

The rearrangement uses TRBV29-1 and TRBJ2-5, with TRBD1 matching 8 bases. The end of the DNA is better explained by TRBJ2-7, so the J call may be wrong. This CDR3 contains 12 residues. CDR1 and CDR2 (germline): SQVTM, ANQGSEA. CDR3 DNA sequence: TGCAGCGCTGCGACAGGGGTGGGCGAGCAGTACTTC. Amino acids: CSAATGVGEQYF.

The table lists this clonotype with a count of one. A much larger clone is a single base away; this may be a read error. The CDR3 loop reads CSAPGQQETRYF. In DNA form, the CDR3 reads TGCAGTGCTCCGGGACAGCAAGAGACCCGGTACTTC. The chain carries TRBV20-1 and TRBJ2-7, with TRBD1 matching 7 bases. The CDR3 runs to 12 residues. Germline-derived CDR1 and CDR2 are DFQATT and SNEGSKA (reference sequence). V shed 5 bases and J 12 bases; nucleotides not matched to a gene: 13.

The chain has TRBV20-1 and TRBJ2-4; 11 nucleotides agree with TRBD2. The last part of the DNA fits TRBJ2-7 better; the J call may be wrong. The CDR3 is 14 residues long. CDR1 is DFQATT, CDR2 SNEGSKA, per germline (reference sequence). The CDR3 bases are TGCAGTGCTGAAACTAGCGGGAGCCCCTACGAGCAGTACTTC. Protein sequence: CSAETSGSPYEQYF.

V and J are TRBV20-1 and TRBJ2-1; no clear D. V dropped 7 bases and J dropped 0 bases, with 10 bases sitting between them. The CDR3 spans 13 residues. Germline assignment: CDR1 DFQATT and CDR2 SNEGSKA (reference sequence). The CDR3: CSVRQSSYNEQFF. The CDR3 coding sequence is TGCAGTGTTCGCCAGAGCTCCTACAATGAGCAGTTCTTC.

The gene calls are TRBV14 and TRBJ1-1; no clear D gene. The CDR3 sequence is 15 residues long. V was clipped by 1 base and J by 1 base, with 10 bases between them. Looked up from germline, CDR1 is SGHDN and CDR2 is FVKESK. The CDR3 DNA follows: TGTGCCAGCAGCCAAGTGACGGGAGCGAACACTGAAGCTTTCTTT. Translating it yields CASSQVTGANTEAFF.

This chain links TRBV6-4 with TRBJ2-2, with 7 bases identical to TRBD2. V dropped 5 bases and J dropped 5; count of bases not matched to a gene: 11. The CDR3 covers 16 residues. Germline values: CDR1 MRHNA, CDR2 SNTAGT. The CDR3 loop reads CASSPDLDSGTGELFF. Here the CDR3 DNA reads TGTGCCAGCAGTCCAGATCTAGATAGCGGGACCGGGGAGCTGTTTTTT.

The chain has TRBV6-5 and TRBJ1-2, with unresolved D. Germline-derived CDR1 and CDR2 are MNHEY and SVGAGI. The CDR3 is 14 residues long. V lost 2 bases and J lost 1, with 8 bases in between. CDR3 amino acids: CASSYKGVNYGYTF. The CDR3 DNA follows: TGTGCCAGCAGTTACAAGGGTGTTAACTATGGCTACACCTTC.

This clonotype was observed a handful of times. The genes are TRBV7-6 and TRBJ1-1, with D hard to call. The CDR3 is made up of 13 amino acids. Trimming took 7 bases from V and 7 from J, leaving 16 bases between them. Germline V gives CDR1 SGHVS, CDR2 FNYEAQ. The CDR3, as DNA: TGTGCCAGCAAGTCCGGGGATGAAGATGAAGCTTTCTTT. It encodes CASKSGDEDEAFF.

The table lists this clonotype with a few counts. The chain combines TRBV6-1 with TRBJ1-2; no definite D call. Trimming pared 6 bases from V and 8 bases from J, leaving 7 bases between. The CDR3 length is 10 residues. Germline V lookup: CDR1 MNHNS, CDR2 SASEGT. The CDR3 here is CASRMEGYTF. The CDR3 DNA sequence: TGTGCCAGCAGAATGGAGGGCTACACCTTC.

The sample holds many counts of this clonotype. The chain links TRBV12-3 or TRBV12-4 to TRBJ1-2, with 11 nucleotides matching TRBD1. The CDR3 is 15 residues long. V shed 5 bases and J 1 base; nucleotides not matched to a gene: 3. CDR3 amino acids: CASSPGTGGNYGYTF. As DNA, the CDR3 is TGTGCCAGCAGTCCAGGGACAGGGGGTAACTATGGCTACACCTTC.

CDR3 residues: CASSQRAGGLTGELFF. For the CDR3, the DNA is TGTGCCAGCAGCCAACGAGCGGGGGGGCTAACCGGGGAGCTGTTTTTT. The chain carries TRBV3-1 and TRBJ2-2, with 10 bases matching TRBD2. Germline CDR1 is LGHDT and CDR2 is YNNKEL (reference sequence). V shed 2 bases and J 5 bases; nucleotides not matched to a gene: 5. CDR3 length: 16 residues.

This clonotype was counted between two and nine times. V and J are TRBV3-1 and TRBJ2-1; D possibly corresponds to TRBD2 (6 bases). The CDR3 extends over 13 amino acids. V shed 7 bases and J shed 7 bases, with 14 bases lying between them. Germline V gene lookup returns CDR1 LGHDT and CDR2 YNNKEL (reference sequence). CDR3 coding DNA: TGTGCCAGCACCGGTGGACTACCTAATGAGCAGTTCTTC. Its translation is CASTGGLPNEQFF.

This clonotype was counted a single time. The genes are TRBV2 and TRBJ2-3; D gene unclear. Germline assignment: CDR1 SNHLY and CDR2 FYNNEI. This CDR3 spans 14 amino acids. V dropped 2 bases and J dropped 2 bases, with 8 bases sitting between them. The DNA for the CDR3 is TGTGCCAGCAGTGAACGAAAGGACACAGATACGCAGTATTTT. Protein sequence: CASSERKDTDTQYF.

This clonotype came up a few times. The CDR3 is CASSRGRQDTQYF. For the CDR3, the DNA is TGCGCCAGCTCAAGGGGGCGTCAAGATACGCAGTATTTT. This chain uses TRBV10-2 with TRBJ2-3; 7 bases align to TRBD1. Losses at the gene ends were 8 bases for V and 5 bases for J; bases not matched to a gene: 7. The CDR3 is 13 residues long. Germline CDR1 and CDR2: WSHSY and SAAADI.

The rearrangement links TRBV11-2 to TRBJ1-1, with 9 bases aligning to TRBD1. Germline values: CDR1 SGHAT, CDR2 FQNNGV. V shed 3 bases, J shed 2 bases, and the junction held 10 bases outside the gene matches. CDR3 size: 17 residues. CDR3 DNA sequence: TGTGCCAGCAGCTTGGGTACCGGGACAGGGCCAAACACTGAAGCTTTCTTT. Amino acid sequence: CASSLGTGTGPNTEAFF.

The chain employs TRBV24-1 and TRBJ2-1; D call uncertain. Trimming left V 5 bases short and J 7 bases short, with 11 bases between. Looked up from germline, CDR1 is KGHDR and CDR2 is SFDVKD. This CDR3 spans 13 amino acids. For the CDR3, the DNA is TGTGCCACCAGTGGGACCCTAGGGAATGAGCAGTTCTTC. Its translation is CATSGTLGNEQFF.

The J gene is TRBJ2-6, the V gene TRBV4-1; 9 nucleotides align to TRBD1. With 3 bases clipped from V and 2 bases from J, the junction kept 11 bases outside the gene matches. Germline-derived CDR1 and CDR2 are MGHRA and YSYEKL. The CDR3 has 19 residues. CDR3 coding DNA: TGCGCCAGCAGCCAGGTGGGACAGGGTGGAATAACTGGGGCCAACGTCCTGACTTTC. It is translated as CASSQVGQGGITGANVLTF.

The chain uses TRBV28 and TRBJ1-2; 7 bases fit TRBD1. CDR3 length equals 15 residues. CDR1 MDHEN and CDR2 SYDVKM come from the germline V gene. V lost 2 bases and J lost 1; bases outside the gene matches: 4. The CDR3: CASSLRGTVNYGYTF. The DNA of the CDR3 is TGTGCCAGCAGTTTACGTGGGACAGTTAACTATGGCTACACCTTC.

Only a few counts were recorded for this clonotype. The CDR3 sequence is CASSLGGQGAYQGYF. As DNA, the CDR3 is TGTGCCAGCAGCTTAGGGGGGCAGGGGGCATATCAGGGGTATTTT. The chain couples TRBV11-2 to TRBJ2-3; TRBD1 matches 8 bases. The CDR3 covers 15 residues. CDR1 and CDR2 from the germline V gene are SGHAT and FQNNGV. Trimming at V came to 1 base and at J to 14 bases, leaving 14 bases not matched to a gene.